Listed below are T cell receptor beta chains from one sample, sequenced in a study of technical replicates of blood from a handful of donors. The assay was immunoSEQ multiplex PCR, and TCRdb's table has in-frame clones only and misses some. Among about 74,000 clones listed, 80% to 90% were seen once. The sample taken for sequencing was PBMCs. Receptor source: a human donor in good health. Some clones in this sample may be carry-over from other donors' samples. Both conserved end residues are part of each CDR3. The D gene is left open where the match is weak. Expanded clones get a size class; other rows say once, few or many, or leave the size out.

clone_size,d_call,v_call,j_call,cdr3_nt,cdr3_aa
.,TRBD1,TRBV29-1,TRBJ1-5,TGCAGCGTCAGGACAGGCACAAATCAGCCCCAGCATTTT,CSVRTGTNQPQHF
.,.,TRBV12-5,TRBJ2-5,TGTGCTAGTGGTTTTGGGATGGGGGGGGGCGTCCAAGAGACCCAGTACTTC,CASGFGMGGGVQETQYF
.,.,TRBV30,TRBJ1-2,TGTGCCTGGATCGAAGGACAGCCTATCGGCTACACCTTC,CAWIEGQPIGYTF
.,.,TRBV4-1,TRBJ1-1,TGCGCCAGCAGCCACGACGAAGGCCAGGGTGGTACTGAAGCTTTCTTT,CASSHDEGQGGTEAFF
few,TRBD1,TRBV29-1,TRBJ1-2,TGCAGCGTTGAAGATCGGGGATGGGACAGGGGATTCTATGGCTACACCTTC,CSVEDRGWDRGFYGYTF
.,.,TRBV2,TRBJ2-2,TGTGCCAGCAGGGCGGTGGGGGAGCTGTTTTTT,CASRAVGELFF
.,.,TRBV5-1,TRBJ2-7,TGCGCCAGCAGCTTGAGGGAGGGGGACTACGAGCAGTACTTC,CASSLREGDYEQYF
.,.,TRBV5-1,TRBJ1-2,TGCGCCAGCAGGAGGGCAGGGGAGGGAAACTATGGCTACACCTTC,CASRRAGEGNYGYTF
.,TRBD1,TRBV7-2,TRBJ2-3,TGTGCCAGCAGCTTAGTAGGGACAGGGGGAACAGATACGCAGTATTTT,CASSLVGTGGTDTQYF
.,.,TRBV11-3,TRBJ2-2,TGTGCCAGCAACTTGGGCCTCCCGAGCCGGGAGCTGTTTTTT,CASNLGLPSRELFF
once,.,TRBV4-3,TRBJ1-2,TGCGCCAGCAGCCAAGATAGGGGAGGCCCCAACTATGGCTACACCTTC,CASSQDRGGPNYGYTF
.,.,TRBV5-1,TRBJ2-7,TGCGCCAGCAGCCTTGGAGTTCTCCCCCCAACCCTTTACGAGCAGTACTTC,CASSLGVLPPTLYEQYF
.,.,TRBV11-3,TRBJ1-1,TGTGCCAGCAGCTTGCGGGGCGTCACTGAAGCTTTCTTT,CASSLRGVTEAFF
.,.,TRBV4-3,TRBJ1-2,TGCGCCAGCAGCCAGAGGGTGGCTAACTATGGCTACACCTTC,CASSQRVANYGYTF
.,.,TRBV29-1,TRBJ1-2,TGCAGCGTTGGGCCAGAGGGTTTCTATGGCTACACCTTC,CSVGPEGFYGYTF
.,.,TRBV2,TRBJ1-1,TGTGCCAGCAGTCCCGGGGGGCGGGCTGAAGCTTTCTTT,CASSPGGRAEAFF
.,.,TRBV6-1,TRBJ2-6,TGTGCCAGCAGGGGCGACAGAAGTGGGGCCAACGTCCTGACTTTC,CASRGDRSGANVLTF
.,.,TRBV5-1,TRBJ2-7,TGCGCCAGCAGCCGCGACAGGTCCTACGAGCAGTACTTC,CASSRDRSYEQYF
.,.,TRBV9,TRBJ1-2,TGTGCCAGCAGCGGCGAAGGACACAACTATGGCTACACCTTC,CASSGEGHNYGYTF
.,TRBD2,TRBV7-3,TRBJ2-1,TGTGCCAGCAGCTTGGGGCTAGCGGGAATCTGGAATGAGCAGTTCTTC,CASSLGLAGIWNEQFF
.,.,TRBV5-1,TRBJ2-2,TGCGCCACCTCTATTAAGAGCGCGAACACCGGGGAGCTGTTTTTT,CATSIKSANTGELFF
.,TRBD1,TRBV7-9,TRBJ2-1,TGTGCCAGCAGTCCGACAGGGGGCTCCTACAATGAGCAGTTCTTC,CASSPTGGSYNEQFF
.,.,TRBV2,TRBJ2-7,TGTGCCAGCAGTTTTGGGGAGAGCTCCTACGAGCAGTACTTC,CASSFGESSYEQYF
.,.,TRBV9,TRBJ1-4,TGTGCCAGCAGCGTAGGTACAGGGTCCCAGGAAAAACTGTTTTTT,CASSVGTGSQEKLFF
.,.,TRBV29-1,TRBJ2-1,TGCAGCGTACACCCCGGGGGCAATGAGCAGTTCTTC,CSVHPGGNEQFF
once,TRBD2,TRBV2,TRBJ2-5,TGTGCCAGCAGTGAACATTCAATAGCGGGGGGGCCGGTTTGGAAAGAGACCCAGTACTTC,CASSEHSIAGGPVWKETQYF
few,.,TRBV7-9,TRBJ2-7,TGTGCCAGCAGCCGGGACACAGAGCAGTACTTC,CASSRDTEQYF
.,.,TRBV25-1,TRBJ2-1,TGTGCCAGCACCCAAGCAGAATTCCGGGACAATCCCAGTGAGCAGTTCTTC,CASTQAEFRDNPSEQFF
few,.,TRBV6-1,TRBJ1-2,TGTGCCAGCAGTGTGGCGAGGGATTACTATGGCTACACCTTC,CASSVARDYYGYTF
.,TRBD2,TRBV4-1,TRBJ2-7,TGCGCCAGCAGCCAAGGTGGCGGGGGGGCCTACGAGCAGTACTTC,CASSQGGGGAYEQYF
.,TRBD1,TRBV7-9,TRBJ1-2,TGTGCCAGCAGCTTAGCCGCAGGGGGCAACTATGGCTACACCTTC,CASSLAAGGNYGYTF
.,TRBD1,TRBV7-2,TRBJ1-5,TGTGCCAGCAGCTTAGACGGTACAGGGGCCAATCAGCCCCAGCATTTT,CASSLDGTGANQPQHF
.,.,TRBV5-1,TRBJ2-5,TGCGCCAGCAGCTTGGCACCCCTAGGCCGAGAGACCCAGTACTTC,CASSLAPLGRETQYF
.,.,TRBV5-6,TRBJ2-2,TGTGCCAGCAGCTTGGCCGGGTACGCCGGGGAGCTGTTTTTT,CASSLAGYAGELFF
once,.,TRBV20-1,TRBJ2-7,TGCAGTGCCATTGCGGGGATGGAGCAGTACTTC,CSAIAGMEQYF
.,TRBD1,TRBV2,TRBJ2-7,TGTGCCAGCAGTCCAGAGACAGGGGCAACCTACGAGCAGTACTTC,CASSPETGATYEQYF
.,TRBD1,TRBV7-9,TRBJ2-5,TGTGCCAGCAGCTTAGGGCCCGGGACAGGGGGCCTGGAGACCCAGTACTTC,CASSLGPGTGGLETQYF
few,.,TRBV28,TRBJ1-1,TGTGCCAGCAGTTCCCTTCCGTTCACTGAAGCTTTCTTT,CASSSLPFTEAFF
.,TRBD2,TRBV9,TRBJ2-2,TGTGCCAGCAGCGTAGATAGTAGCGGGAATGCCGGGGAGCTGTTTTTT,CASSVDSSGNAGELFF
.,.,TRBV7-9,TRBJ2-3,TGTGCCAGCAGCCCGAGGTGGTACCAGGAGGGCACAGATACGCAGTATTTT,CASSPRWYQEGTDTQYF
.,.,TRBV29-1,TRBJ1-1,TGCAGCGTTGAAGAAGTGCGGCTCGGGAACACTGAAGCTTTCTTT,CSVEEVRLGNTEAFF
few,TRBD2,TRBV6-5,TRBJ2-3,TGTGCCAGCAACGCGGGAGACACAGATACGCAGTATTTT,CASNAGDTDTQYF
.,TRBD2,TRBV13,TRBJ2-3,TGTGCCAGCAGCCCCAGAAGCGGGGGGCAGGAAGATACGCAGTATTTT,CASSPRSGGQEDTQYF
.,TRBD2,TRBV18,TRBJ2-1,TGTGCCAGCTCACCAATCGGACTAGCGGCATACAATGAGCAGTTCTTC,CASSPIGLAAYNEQFF
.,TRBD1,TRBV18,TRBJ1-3,TGTGCCAGCTCACGAGACAGGGGAGGAAACACCATATATTTT,CASSRDRGGNTIYF
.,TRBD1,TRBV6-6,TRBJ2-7,TGTGCCAGCAGGTTTGAGACAGGGTTTGGGGAGCAGTACTTC,CASRFETGFGEQYF
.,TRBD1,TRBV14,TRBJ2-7,TGTGCCAGCAGCCAAGATCATACCGGGACAGGGTCCTACGAGCAGTACTTC,CASSQDHTGTGSYEQYF
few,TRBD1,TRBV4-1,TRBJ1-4,TGCGCCAGCAGCCAAGGGACAGGGGTTAATGAAAAACTGTTTTTT,CASSQGTGVNEKLFF
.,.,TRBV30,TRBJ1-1,TGTGCCTGGAGTGTACCTGGGGCTGGGACTGAAGCTTTCTTT,CAWSVPGAGTEAFF
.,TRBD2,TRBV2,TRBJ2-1,TGTGCCAGCATACAAAGCGGGGGGCAGTTCTTC,CASIQSGGQFF
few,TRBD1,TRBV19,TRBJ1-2,TGTGCCAGTAGGGAACAGGGGGCCTATGGCTACACCTTC,CASREQGAYGYTF
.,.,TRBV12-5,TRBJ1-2,TGTGCTAGTGGTTTGGTCCCTAGTGGCTACACCTTC,CASGLVPSGYTF
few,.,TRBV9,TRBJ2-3,TGTGCCAGCAGCGTCTCCGGGGATACGCAGTATTTT,CASSVSGDTQYF